One sample yielded the 2 T cell receptor beta chains listed below, sequenced in a study of technical replicates of blood from several donors. Repertoires were generated with immunoSEQ multiplex PCR, while TCRdb's copy carries only in-frame clones and drops some. The repertoire has tens of thousands of clones, 95% to 98% of them found once; the top ten carry about 0.28%. Material: T cells isolated from PBMCs. Every receptor here comes from a human donor in good health.

V is TRBV2 and J is TRBJ2-7; 8 nucleotides match TRBD1. The CDR3 has 15 residues. V shed 7 bases, J shed 2 bases, and the junction held 10 bases outside the gene matches. Germline values: CDR1 SNHLY, CDR2 FYNNEI. In DNA, the CDR3 is TGTGCCAGCACCGACCAGGACAGGGTGACCTACGAGCAGTACTTC. It specifies CASTDQDRVTYEQYF.

J is TRBJ2-7 and V is TRBV14, with 8 positions matching TRBD2. There are 17 residues in the CDR3. V lost 1 base, J lost 3 bases, and 11 bases stayed unmatched. Looked up from germline, CDR1 is SGHDN and CDR2 is FVKESK. CDR3 bases: TGTGCCAGCAGCCAAGGGTTTAAAAGCGGGAGTTACTACGAGCAGTACTTC. It codes for CASSQGFKSGSYYEQYF.